The rows below give T cell receptor beta chains drawn from one sample of a study of a mutant IDH1 vaccine in newly diagnosed glioma. Produced via immunoSEQ multiplex PCR; TCRdb's table is partial and in-frame only. The profile covers tens of thousands of clones, with around 74% appearing a single time and roughly 8% taken by the ten largest. The sample in question was PBMCs, obtained from a glioma patient treated with radiotherapy, temozolomide or both. These receptors came from a man over 45 with glioma. CDR3s include the opening cysteine and the closing phenylalanine or tryptophan. The D gene is left open where the match is weak. The size entry is marked missing in some rows and otherwise reads once, few, many or a size class.

TRBV29-1	TRBJ1-1	few	13	NA	TGCAGCGTTGTTCGGCAGCTGAACACTGAAGCTTTCTTT	CSVVRQLNTEAFF
TRBV4-2	TRBJ1-1	NA	14	NA	TGTGCCAGCAGCCAAGGACAGGCGAACACTGAAGCTTTCTTT	CASSQGQANTEAFF
TRBV6-5	TRBJ1-5	NA	15	NA	TGTGCCAGCAGTTACTCGAGCAGGGGTGATCAGCCCCAGCATTTT	CASSYSSRGDQPQHF
TRBV2	TRBJ1-1	few	17	NA	TGTGCCAGCAGTGAGAGGACAGTGGGGGAAGGCCACACTGAAGCTTTCTTT	CASSERTVGEGHTEAFF
TRBV7-9	TRBJ1-2	NA	15	NA	TGTGCCAGCAGCTCCGGATCCGTCAGGGCCTATGGCTACACCTTC	CASSSGSVRAYGYTF
TRBV10-3	TRBJ1-2	NA	12	NA	TGTGCCATCTTGGGGGTTAACTATGGCTACACCTTC	CAILGVNYGYTF
TRBV9	TRBJ2-1	NA	15	NA	TGTGCCAGCAGCGTCCTAGGGCGGGGGCTCAATGAGCAGTTCTTC	CASSVLGRGLNEQFF
TRBV13	TRBJ1-1	NA	16	NA	TGTGCCAGCAGCTTAGGCCCGACCCAAATTAACACTGAAGCTTTCTTT	CASSLGPTQINTEAFF
TRBV6-6	TRBJ2-7	NA	15	NA	TGTGCCAGCAGTCAATGGAGGGGGACTTCCTACGAGCAGTACTTC	CASSQWRGTSYEQYF
TRBV5-4	TRBJ2-7	NA	15	TRBD1	TGTGCCAGCAGCTTGGCCGGGACAGGCCCCTACGAGCAGTACTTC	CASSLAGTGPYEQYF
TRBV10-3	TRBJ2-2	NA	16	TRBD1	TGTGCCATCAGGGCGGCGGTCGGACAGGGAATCTGGGAGCTGTTTTTT	CAIRAAVGQGIWELFF
TRBV19	TRBJ1-5	NA	19	NA	TGTGCCAGTAGGGACCGGCACGGGTCCATGGAGAATAGCAATCAGCCCCAGCATTTT	CASRDRHGSMENSNQPQHF
TRBV4-2	TRBJ1-2	NA	15	TRBD1	TGTGCCAGCAGCCAAGATTCGGGACAGATCTATGGCTACACCTTC	CASSQDSGQIYGYTF
TRBV30	TRBJ2-2	NA	14	TRBD2	TGTGCCTTCCCGACTAGCTTATACACCGGGGAGCTGTTTTTT	CAFPTSLYTGELFF
TRBV7-8	TRBJ1-5	NA	15	NA	TGTGCCAGCAGCTTAGCGGCAGGGACCAATCAGCCCCAGCATTTT	CASSLAAGTNQPQHF
TRBV9	TRBJ1-2	NA	16	TRBD1	TGTGCCAGCACCCAAACGACAGGGAGGGGTTCGCATGGCTACACCTTC	CASTQTTGRGSHGYTF
TRBV14	TRBJ2-2	NA	15	NA	TGTGCCAGCAGCCAAGAACTAGGTAACACCGGGGAGCTGTTTTTT	CASSQELGNTGELFF
TRBV5-1	TRBJ1-1	once	13	NA	TGCGCCAGCAGCTTGTTCGACGACACTGAAGCTTTCTTT	CASSLFDDTEAFF
TRBV2	TRBJ2-7	NA	15	TRBD1	TGTGCCAGCAGGGGGACAGGCGTTATCTCCTACGAGCAGTACTTC	CASRGTGVISYEQYF
TRBV14	TRBJ2-3	once	15	NA	TGTGCCAGCAGCCAAGACCCTAGCGGCACAGATACGCAGTATTTT	CASSQDPSGTDTQYF
TRBV5-4	TRBJ1-5	NA	15	TRBD1	TGTGCCAGCAGCTTGGACAGGGGGAAACTTCAGCCCCAGCATTTT	CASSLDRGKLQPQHF
TRBV27	TRBJ2-4	NA	18	TRBD2	TGTGCCAGCAGTCCTCTAGCGGGGGTTCTCCTAGCCAAAAACATTCAGTACTTC	CASSPLAGVLLAKNIQYF
TRBV7-6	TRBJ2-7	NA	14	TRBD1	TGTGCCAGCAGCCCGGGGACAGGGAACTACGAGCAGTACTTC	CASSPGTGNYEQYF
TRBV6-1	TRBJ2-7	NA	14	TRBD1	TGTGCCAGCAGTGCAGGGGGCCCCCCCTACGAGCAGTACTTC	CASSAGGPPYEQYF
TRBV5-5	TRBJ1-4	NA	13	NA	TGTGCCAGCAGAACACCTCCTAATGAAAAACTGTTTTTT	CASRTPPNEKLFF
TRBV15	TRBJ2-2	few	14	NA	TGTGCCACCAGCACAGTACAGAACACCGGGGAGCTGTTTTTT	CATSTVQNTGELFF
TRBV28	TRBJ2-5	once	14	NA	TGTGCCAGCAAGGCGGTCGGCTCCCCAGAGACCCAGTACTTC	CASKAVGSPETQYF
TRBV7-8	TRBJ1-5	NA	15	NA	TGTGCCAGCACCCCGAGGGGGGGAAGCAATCAGCCCCAGCATTTT	CASTPRGGSNQPQHF
TRBV7-9	TRBJ2-7	NA	13	NA	TGTGCCAGCAGCTACGGGGGCATGAACGAGCAGTACTTC	CASSYGGMNEQYF
TRBV10-2	TRBJ1-6	few	14	NA	TGCGCCAGCAGTGACGAGGGTTATAATTCACCCCTCCACTTT	CASSDEGYNSPLHF
TRBV5-6	TRBJ2-3	NA	15	NA	TGTGCCAGCAGCTTTGATCAGGGGCAGGGGGATACGCAGTATTTT	CASSFDQGQGDTQYF
TRBV25-1	TRBJ2-3	NA	15	TRBD1	TGTGCCAGCAGTGAAAGAGGGGGCAAGACAGATACGCAGTATTTT	CASSERGGKTDTQYF
TRBV7-2	TRBJ2-2	once	16	NA	TGTGCCAGCAGCCCCCCGTGGCAAGGTGGTACCGGGGAGCTGTTTTTT	CASSPPWQGGTGELFF
TRBV15	TRBJ2-1	NA	16	TRBD1	TGTGCCACCAGCAGACGGACAGGGAGCTCCTACAATGAGCAGTTCTTC	CATSRRTGSSYNEQFF
TRBV19	TRBJ2-6	NA	13	NA	TGTGCCAGTAGCGTCTCTGGGGCCAACGTCCTGACTTTC	CASSVSGANVLTF
TRBV29-1	TRBJ2-6	once	14	NA	TGCAGCGTTGCCTGGGGGTCCGGGGCCAACGTCCTGACTTTC	CSVAWGSGANVLTF
TRBV9	TRBJ1-1	NA	15	NA	TGTGCCAGCACCCGAACGGGGGCCGGCTACACTGAAGCTTTCTTT	CASTRTGAGYTEAFF
TRBV5-5	TRBJ1-1	NA	15	TRBD1	TGTGCCAGCAGCTGGGGGACAGCGACGAACACTGAAGCTTTCTTT	CASSWGTATNTEAFF
TRBV18	TRBJ1-1	NA	13	NA	TGTGCCAGCTCACCCTCCACGGATGGGGAAGCTTTCTTT	CASSPSTDGEAFF
TRBV13	TRBJ1-6	once	18	NA	TGTGCCAGCAGCTTAGCCCGGGCCACCCGGAACTATAATTCACCCCTCCACTTT	CASSLARATRNYNSPLHF